One and the same sample provided the 20 T cell receptor beta chains below, sequenced in a study of T cells after yellow fever vaccination (dated by TCRdb to the late 2010s). The library was made by 5' RACE. Sequencing relied on an Illumina HiSeq 2500. TCRdb cleaned the public reads at Q25 with fastp, built clones with MiXCR and kept in-frame beta chains. Entries that share a CDR3 protein sequence are merged under the most common genes and DNA. The sample data list about 120,000 distinct CDR3 sequences, and about 7.8% of these were observed just once. The ten largest clones take up 2.5% to 3.5% of the sample. The sample's treatment or condition label is to be understood as: live attenuated yellow fever vaccine strain. This material consisted of CD4+ T cells sorted from PBMCs, taken about 41 days after the first yellow fever vaccination. The origin of the receptors is a man aged 18 to 30 who received the YFV17D yellow fever vaccine.

The table lists this clonotype with many counts. In DNA form, the CDR3 reads TGTGCCAGCAGCCCGGAGGTCGTCCTGACTTTC. Its protein product is CASSPEVVLTF. The rearrangement links TRBV5-5 to TRBJ2-6, with D possibly TRBD2 on 5 matching bases. V gave up 4 bases and J gave up 12 bases, with 8 bases separating them. Germline V gene lookup returns CDR1 SGHKS and CDR2 YYEKEE (reference sequence). This CDR3 has 11 amino acids.

This clonotype was seen at least ten times. This chain connects TRBV6-2 or TRBV6-3 to TRBJ2-7; TRBD2 might be the D (5 bases). Germline CDR1 is MNHEY and CDR2 is SVGEGT. The CDR3 runs to 13 residues. The V gene lost 6 bases and the J gene lost 3 bases, with 12 bases spanning the gap. CDR3 amino acids: CASRLLAFYEQYF. The CDR3 DNA reads TGTGCCAGCAGGCTTCTAGCCTTCTACGAGCAGTACTTC.

The J gene is TRBJ1-1, the V gene TRBV5-1, with D hard to call. CDR3 length: 14 residues. The V end was cut by 4 bases, the J end by 5 bases, with 15 bases between. Germline lookup yields CDR1 SGHRS and CDR2 YFSETQ. CDR3: CASSETRGRTEAFF. The DNA for the CDR3 is TGCGCCAGCAGCGAAACTCGAGGGAGGACTGAAGCTTTCTTT.

This clonotype appeared many times. This chain uses TRBV5-1 with TRBJ2-5; 9 bases line up with TRBD1. From germline, CDR1 is SGHRS and CDR2 YFSETQ. Losses at the gene ends were 2 bases for V and 3 bases for J; bases not matched to a gene: 5. The CDR3 sequence is 15 residues long. In DNA form, the CDR3 reads TGCGCCAGCAGCTTCGCCGGGACAGGGAAAGAGACCCAGTACTTC. Its translation: CASSFAGTGKETQYF.

The sample holds many counts of this clonotype. V usage is TRBV12-3 or TRBV12-4 and J usage is TRBJ1-2; 9 nucleotides agree with TRBD1. The CDR3 has 13 residues. Trimming removed 5 bases from V and 8 bases from J; junction bases left unmatched: 6. The CDR3 bases are TGTGCCAGCAGTCGGGGGACAGGGAGAGGCTACACCTTC. It specifies CASSRGTGRGYTF.

This clonotype was observed at least ten times. The chain joins TRBV28 to TRBJ2-5; the D is unclear. CDR1 MDHEN and CDR2 SYDVKM come from the germline V gene. This CDR3 contains 12 residues. V was pared by 8 bases and J by 5 bases, with 12 bases between. This chain's CDR3 is CASCRRSETQYF. The CDR3, as DNA: TGTGCCAGCTGCCGACGTTCTGAGACCCAGTACTTC.

The gene calls are TRBV20-1 and TRBJ2-5; 10 bases are a match to TRBD1. Losses at the gene ends were 5 bases for V and 7 bases for J; bases not matched to a gene: 7. Germline V CDR1 and CDR2: DFQATT, SNEGSKA (reference sequence). The CDR3 is 13 residues long. Here the CDR3 DNA reads TGCAGTGCTCCGACAGGGGGCGCAGGGACCCAGTACTTC. Translating gives CSAPTGGAGTQYF.

This rearrangement joins TRBV6-5 to TRBJ1-1; TRBD1 aligns across 7 bases. The V gene's germline CDR1 is MNHEY and CDR2 SVGAGI. The V segment lost 7 bases and the J segment 1 base; nucleotides outside the gene matches: 9. This CDR3 comprises 15 residues. This CDR3 reads CASTRQGGTNTEAFF. The CDR3 nucleotides read TGTGCCAGCACCAGGCAGGGGGGGACGAACACTGAAGCTTTCTTT.

The sample holds many counts of this clonotype. V gene TRBV5-5 combines with J gene TRBJ1-1; TRBD1 matches at 7 bases. The CDR3 is 14 amino acids. Germline CDR1 and CDR2: SGHKS and YYEKEE (reference sequence). The V and J ends lost 5 bases and 0 bases, in that order; junction bases with no gene match: 4. The CDR3 coding sequence is TGTGCCAGCAGGACAGGGTCCGTGAACACTGAAGCTTTCTTT. Amino acids: CASRTGSVNTEAFF.

This clonotype was counted at least ten times. The chain recombines TRBV5-5 with TRBJ2-3; D is uncertain. V lost 0 bases to trimming and J lost 11 bases, with 7 bases between them. The CDR3 runs to 11 residues. The germline CDR1 and CDR2 sequences are SGHKS and YYEKEE (reference sequence). The CDR3 loop is CASSLESGQYF. CDR3 bases: TGTGCCAGCAGCTTGGAATCAGGGCAGTATTTT.

In this sample, this clonotype turned up many times. The chain employs TRBV20-1 and TRBJ2-3; D is undetermined. This CDR3 region has 12 residues. Germline CDR1 is DFQATT and CDR2 is SNEGSKA (reference sequence). V was cut by 2 bases and J by 6 bases, with 9 bases left in between. The CDR3 sequence: CSARPTSDTQYF. CDR3 bases: TGCAGTGCTAGACCTACTTCGGATACGCAGTATTTT.

This clonotype was seen ten or more times. The rearrangement uses TRBV12-3 or TRBV12-4 and TRBJ2-6; perhaps TRBD2 as D (5 bases). The length of the CDR3 is 15 residues. With 5 bases removed from V and 1 base from J, the gap between germline ends came to 9 bases. CDR3 in amino acids: CASSQRGSGANVLTF. DNA of the CDR3: TGTGCCAGCAGTCAACGGGGTTCTGGGGCCAACGTCCTGACTTTC.

In this sample, this clonotype turned up many times. The V gene is TRBV20-1, the J gene TRBJ1-2; unclear D gene. Germline V gene sequence: CDR1 DFQATT, CDR2 SNEGSKA (reference sequence). This CDR3 has 12 amino acids. Trimming removed 3 bases from V and 8 bases from J, with 13 bases in between. CDR3 loop: CSASVLSIGYTF. As DNA, the CDR3 is TGCAGTGCTAGCGTCCTTTCTATAGGCTACACCTTC.

This clonotype was recorded at least ten times. J is TRBJ1-2 and V is TRBV20-1; 8 nucleotides agree with TRBD1. The CDR3 has 14 amino acids. CDR1 is DFQATT and CDR2 is SNEGSKA in the germline V gene (reference sequence). J was trimmed by 4 bases and V by 6 bases; bases with no gene match: 10. CDR3 nucleotide sequence: TGCAGTGCCTCCGGGACAGGCCGGCGCTATGGCTACACCTTC. Translated, it gives CSASGTGRRYGYTF.

For this clonotype: It may be a read error: a sequence one base away is much more abundant. The J gene is TRBJ2-1, the V gene TRBV7-6; TRBD2 aligns across 8 bases. CDR1 and CDR2 (germline): SGHVS, FNYEAQ. Losses at the gene ends were 4 bases for V and 11 bases for J; bases not matched to a gene: 13. CDR3 size: 15 residues. Written as DNA, the CDR3 is TGTGCCAGCAGCTCGGGAGGGCAGGGCTTTGGTAAGCAGTTCTTC. Its protein product is CASSSGGQGFGKQFF. The full variable domain, rest sourced from reference TRBV7-6 and TRBJ2-1, is GAGVSQSPRYKVTKRGQDVALRCDPISGHVSLYWYRQALGQGPEFLTYFNYEAQQDKSGLPNDRFSAERPEGSISTLTIQRTEQRDSAMYRCASSSGGQGFGKQFFGPGTRLTVL.

This clonotype was seen ten or more times. The chain employs TRBV4-2 and TRBJ2-1, with 12 nucleotides matching TRBD2. In germline, CDR1 is LGHNA, CDR2 YNFKEQ. With 4 bases clipped from V and 7 bases from J, the junction kept 8 bases outside the gene matches. There are 16 residues in the CDR3. The CDR3, as DNA: TGTGCCAGCAGCCCGGCGACTAGCGGGGGTTGGAATGAGCAGTTCTTC. It codes for CASSPATSGGWNEQFF.

This clonotype was detected ten times or more. The chain couples TRBV15 to TRBJ2-3; TRBD2 might be the D (7 bases). Deletions cut 5 bases from V and 3 bases from J, with 21 bases between. CDR3 length: 17 amino acids. Looked up from germline, CDR1 is LNHNV and CDR2 is YYDKDF (reference sequence). Written as DNA, the CDR3 is TGTGCCACCAGCCCGAGAAGGGGGGGGCTTCTTACAGATACGCAGTATTTT. Its translation: CATSPRRGGLLTDTQYF.

V is TRBV7-2 and J is TRBJ2-3; 11 bases line up with TRBD2. The CDR3 runs to 17 residues. V lost 5 bases, J lost 2 bases, and 9 bases stayed unmatched. Germline V gene sequence: CDR1 SGHTA, CDR2 FQGNSA. The CDR3 protein is CASSPSGLADYTDTQYF. As DNA, the CDR3 is TGTGCCAGCAGCCCGTCGGGACTAGCGGACTACACAGATACGCAGTATTTT. The complete variable domain, with remaining parts taken from reference TRBV7-2 and TRBJ2-3, reads GAGVSQSPSNKVTEKGKDVELRCDPISGHTALYWYRQSLGQGLEFLIYFQGNSAPDKSGLPSDRFSAERTGGSVSTLTIQRTQQEDSAVYLCASSPSGLADYTDTQYFGPGTRLTVL.

This clonotype was counted ten times or more. This chain uses TRBV12-3 or TRBV12-4 with TRBJ1-2; no clear D gene. This CDR3 contains 12 residues. V lost 6 bases, J lost 3 bases, and 8 bases lay in between. CDR3 protein: CASSSGYYGYTF. As DNA, the CDR3 is TGTGCCAGCAGCTCCGGGTACTATGGCTACACCTTC.

This clonotype showed up many times. CDR3 DNA sequence: TGCAGTGCTAGAGAATACAGGGGGCGCGGCTACACCTTC. It yields the protein CSAREYRGRGYTF. J is TRBJ1-2 and V is TRBV20-1, with TRBD1 matching over 9 bases. From germline, CDR1 is DFQATT and CDR2 SNEGSKA (reference sequence). CDR3 size: 13 residues. Trimming removed 0 bases from V and 8 bases from J; junction bases left unmatched: 4.